This T cell receptor (beta chain) was identified during a study of blood T cell repertoires in COVID-19. At the level of the study: T cells, B-cell-depleted T cells, or PBMCs supplied cDNA or gDNA.

In the source study's methods: Researchers report that nucleated cell counts were estimated from reference gene primer amplification. Assay used: immunoSEQ multiplex PCR; TCRdb lists only in-frame clones, some missing. From that table come the V and J calls and clone size; the DNA was used to work out D and trimming. The repertoire has 50,000 to 60,000 clones, roughly 86% of them found once; the top ten carry about 7.4%. The CDR3 is 15 amino acids. Trimming at V came to 5 bases and at J to 6 bases, leaving 10 bases not matched to a gene. Germline V gene sequence: CDR1 SGHTA, CDR2 FQGTGA. The TCR comes from a human donor with active COVID-19. The donor label of this sample is uncertain. V and J are TRBV7-3 and TRBJ2-1, with 7 bases identical to TRBD1. The sequenced sample was peripheral blood. CDR3 nucleotide sequence: TGTGCCAGCAGCGCAACAGGGGCAACGGGCAATGAGCAGTTCTTC. Translation gives CASSATGATGNEQFF.